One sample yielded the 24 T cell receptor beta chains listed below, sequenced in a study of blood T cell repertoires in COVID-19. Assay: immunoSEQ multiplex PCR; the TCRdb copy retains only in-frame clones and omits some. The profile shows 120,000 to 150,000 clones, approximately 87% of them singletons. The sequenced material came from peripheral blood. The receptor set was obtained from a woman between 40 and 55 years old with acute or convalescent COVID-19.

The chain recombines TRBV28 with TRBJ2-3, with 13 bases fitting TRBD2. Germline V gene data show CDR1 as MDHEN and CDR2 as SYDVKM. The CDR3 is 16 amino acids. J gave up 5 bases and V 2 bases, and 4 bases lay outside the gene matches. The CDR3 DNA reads TGTGCCAGCAGTTTACTCACTAGCGGGGGGGGAGATACGCAGTATTTT. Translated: CASSLLTSGGGDTQYF.

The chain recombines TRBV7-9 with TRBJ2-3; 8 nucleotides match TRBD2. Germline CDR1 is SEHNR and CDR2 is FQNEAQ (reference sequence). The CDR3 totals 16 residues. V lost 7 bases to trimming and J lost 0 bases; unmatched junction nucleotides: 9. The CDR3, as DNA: TGTGCCAGCAAAGGGGCGGGGGGTCCTAGCACAGATACGCAGTATTTT. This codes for CASKGAGGPSTDTQYF.

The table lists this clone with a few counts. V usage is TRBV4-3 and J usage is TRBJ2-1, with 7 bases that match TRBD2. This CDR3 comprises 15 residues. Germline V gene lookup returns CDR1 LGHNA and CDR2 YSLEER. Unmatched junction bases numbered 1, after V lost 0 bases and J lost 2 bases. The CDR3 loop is CASSQESGAYNEQFF. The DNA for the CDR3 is TGCGCCAGCAGCCAAGAAAGCGGGGCCTACAATGAGCAGTTCTTC.

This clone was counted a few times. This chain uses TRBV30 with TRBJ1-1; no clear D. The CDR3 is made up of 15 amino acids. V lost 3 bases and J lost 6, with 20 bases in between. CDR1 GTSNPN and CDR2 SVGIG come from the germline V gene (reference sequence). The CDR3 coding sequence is TGTGCCTGGAGGGTTTCGGCCCACGACTTGGCTGAAGCTTTCTTT. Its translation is CAWRVSAHDLAEAFF.

The CDR3 is CASSTGLAGGSEEQYF. The CDR3 bases are TGTGCCAGCAGCACGGGACTAGCGGGAGGTTCCGAGGAGCAGTACTTC. The chain carries TRBV7-2 and TRBJ2-7, with TRBD2 matching over 15 bases. The germline V gene has CDR1 SGHTA and CDR2 FQGNSA. The ends lost 5 bases at V and 7 bases at J; junction bases unmatched: 9. The CDR3 has 16 amino acids.

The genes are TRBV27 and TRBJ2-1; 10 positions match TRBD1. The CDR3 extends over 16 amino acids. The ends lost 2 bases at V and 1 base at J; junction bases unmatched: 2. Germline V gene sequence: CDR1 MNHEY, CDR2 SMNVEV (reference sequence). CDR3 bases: TGTGCCAGCAGTTTAAGGGACAGGGGATCCTACAATGAGCAGTTCTTC. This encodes CASSLRDRGSYNEQFF.

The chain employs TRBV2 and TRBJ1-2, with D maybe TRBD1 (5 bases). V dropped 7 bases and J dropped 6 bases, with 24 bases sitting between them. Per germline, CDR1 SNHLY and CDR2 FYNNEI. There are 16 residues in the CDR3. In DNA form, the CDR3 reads TGTGCCAGCATGGGGGGGTACCCCGGACGTCCTGATGGCTACACCTTC. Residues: CASMGGYPGRPDGYTF.

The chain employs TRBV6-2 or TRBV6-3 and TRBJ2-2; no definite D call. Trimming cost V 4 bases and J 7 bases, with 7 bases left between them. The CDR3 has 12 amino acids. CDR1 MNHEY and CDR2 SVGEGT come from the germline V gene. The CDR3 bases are TGTGCCAGCAGTTCCCCGGGCGGGGAGCTGTTTTTT. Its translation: CASSSPGGELFF.

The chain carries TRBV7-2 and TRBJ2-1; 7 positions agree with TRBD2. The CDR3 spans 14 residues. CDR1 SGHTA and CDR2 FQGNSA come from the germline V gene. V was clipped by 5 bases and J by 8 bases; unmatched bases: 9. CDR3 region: CASSAGVAGDEQFF. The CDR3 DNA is TGTGCCAGCAGCGCCGGGGTTGCGGGGGATGAGCAGTTCTTC.

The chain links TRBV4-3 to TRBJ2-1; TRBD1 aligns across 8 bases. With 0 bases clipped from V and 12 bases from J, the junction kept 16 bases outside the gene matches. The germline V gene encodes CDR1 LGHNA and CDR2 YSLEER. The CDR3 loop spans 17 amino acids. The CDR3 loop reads CASSQDIGRTGILWQFF. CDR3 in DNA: TGCGCCAGCAGCCAAGATATAGGAAGGACAGGGATCTTATGGCAGTTCTTC.

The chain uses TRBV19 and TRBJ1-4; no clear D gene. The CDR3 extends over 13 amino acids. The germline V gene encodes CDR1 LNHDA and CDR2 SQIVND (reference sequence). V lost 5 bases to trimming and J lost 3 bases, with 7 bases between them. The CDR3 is CASSVVPNEKLFF. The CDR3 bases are TGTGCCAGTAGTGTCGTCCCTAATGAAAAACTGTTTTTT.

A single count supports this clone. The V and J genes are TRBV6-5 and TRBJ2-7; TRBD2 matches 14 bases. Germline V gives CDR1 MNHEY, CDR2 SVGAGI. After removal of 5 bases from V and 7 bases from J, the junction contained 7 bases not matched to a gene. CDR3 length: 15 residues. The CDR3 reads CASSRGLAGVGEQYF. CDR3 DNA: TGTGCCAGCAGTAGGGGACTAGCGGGAGTAGGGGAGCAGTACTTC.

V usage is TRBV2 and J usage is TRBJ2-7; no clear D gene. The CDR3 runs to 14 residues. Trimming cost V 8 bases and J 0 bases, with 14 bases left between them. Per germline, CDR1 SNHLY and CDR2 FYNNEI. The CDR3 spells CASGLTADSYEQYF. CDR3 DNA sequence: TGTGCCAGCGGTCTAACCGCCGACTCCTACGAGCAGTACTTC.

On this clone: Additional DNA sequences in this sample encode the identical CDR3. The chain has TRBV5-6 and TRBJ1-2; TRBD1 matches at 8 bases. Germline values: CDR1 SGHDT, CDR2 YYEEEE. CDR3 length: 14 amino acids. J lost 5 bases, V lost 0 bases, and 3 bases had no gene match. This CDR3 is CASSLGQGAYGYTF. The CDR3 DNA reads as TGTGCCAGCAGCTTGGGGCAGGGGGCATATGGCTACACCTTC.

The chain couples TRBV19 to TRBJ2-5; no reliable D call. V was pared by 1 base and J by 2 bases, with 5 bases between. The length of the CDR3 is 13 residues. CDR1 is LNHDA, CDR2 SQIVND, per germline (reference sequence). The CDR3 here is CASSIAQQETQYF. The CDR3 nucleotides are TGTGCCAGTAGTATAGCACAACAAGAGACCCAGTACTTC.

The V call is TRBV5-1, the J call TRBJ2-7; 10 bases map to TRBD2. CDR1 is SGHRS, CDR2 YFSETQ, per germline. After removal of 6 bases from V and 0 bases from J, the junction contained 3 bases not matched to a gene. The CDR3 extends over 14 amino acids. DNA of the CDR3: TGCGCCAGCACCCGGACTAGCGGCTCCTACGAGCAGTACTTC. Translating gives CASTRTSGSYEQYF.

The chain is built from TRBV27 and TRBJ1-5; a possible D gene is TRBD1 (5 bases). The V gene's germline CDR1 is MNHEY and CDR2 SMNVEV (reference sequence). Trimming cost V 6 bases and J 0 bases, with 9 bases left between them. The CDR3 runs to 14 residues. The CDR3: CASRGGSSNQPQHF. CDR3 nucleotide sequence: TGTGCCAGCAGGGGGGGTAGTAGCAATCAGCCCCAGCATTTT.

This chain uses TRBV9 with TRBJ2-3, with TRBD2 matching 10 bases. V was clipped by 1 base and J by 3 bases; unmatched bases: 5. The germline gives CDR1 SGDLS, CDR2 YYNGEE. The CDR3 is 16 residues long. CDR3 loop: CASSVLAGEGTDTQYF. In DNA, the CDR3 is TGTGCCAGCAGCGTACTAGCGGGAGAAGGGACAGATACGCAGTATTTT.

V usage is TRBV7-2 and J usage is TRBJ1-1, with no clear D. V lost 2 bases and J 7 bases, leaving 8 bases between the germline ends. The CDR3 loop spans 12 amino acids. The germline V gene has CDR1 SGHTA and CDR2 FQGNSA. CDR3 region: CASSLFLREAFF. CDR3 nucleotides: TGTGCCAGCAGCTTATTCCTACGTGAAGCTTTCTTT.

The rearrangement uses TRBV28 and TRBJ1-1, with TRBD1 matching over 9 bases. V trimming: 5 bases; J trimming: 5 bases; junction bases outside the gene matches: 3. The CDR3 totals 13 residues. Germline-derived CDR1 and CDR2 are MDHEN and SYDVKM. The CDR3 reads CASSNRGRTEAFF. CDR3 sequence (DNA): TGTGCCAGCAGTAACAGGGGGCGAACTGAAGCTTTCTTT.

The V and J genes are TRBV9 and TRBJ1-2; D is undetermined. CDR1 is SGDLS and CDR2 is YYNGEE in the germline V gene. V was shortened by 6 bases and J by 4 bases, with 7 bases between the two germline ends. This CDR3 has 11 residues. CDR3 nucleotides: TGTGCCAGCAAGAACGGCTATGGCTACACCTTC. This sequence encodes CASKNGYGYTF.

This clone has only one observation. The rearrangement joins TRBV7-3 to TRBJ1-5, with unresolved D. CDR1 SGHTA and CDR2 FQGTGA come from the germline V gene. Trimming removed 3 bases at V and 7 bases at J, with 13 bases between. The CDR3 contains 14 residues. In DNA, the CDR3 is TGTGCCAGCAGCTTGGGAGGGAAAGGGCAGCCCCAGCATTTT. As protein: CASSLGGKGQPQHF.

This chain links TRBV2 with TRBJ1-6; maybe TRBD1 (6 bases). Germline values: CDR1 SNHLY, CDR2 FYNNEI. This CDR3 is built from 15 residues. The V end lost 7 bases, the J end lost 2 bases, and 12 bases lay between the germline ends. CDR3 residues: CASTRTATYNSPLHF. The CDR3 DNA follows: TGTGCCAGCACCAGGACAGCCACCTATAATTCACCCCTCCACTTT. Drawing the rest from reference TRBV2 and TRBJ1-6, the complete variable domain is EPEVTQTPSHQVTQMGQEVILRCVPISNHLYFYWYRQILGQKVEFLVSFYNNEISEKSEIFDDQFSVERPDGSNFTLKIRSTKLEDSAMYFCASTRTATYNSPLHFGNGTRLTVT.

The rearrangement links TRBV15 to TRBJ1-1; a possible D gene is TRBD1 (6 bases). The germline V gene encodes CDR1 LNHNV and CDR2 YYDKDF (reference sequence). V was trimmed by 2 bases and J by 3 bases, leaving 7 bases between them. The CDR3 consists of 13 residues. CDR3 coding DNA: TGTGCCACCAGCAGATACAGGGACACTGAAGCTTTCTTT. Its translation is CATSRYRDTEAFF.